This passage covers 30 T cell receptor beta chains from one sample sequenced in a study of blood T cell repertoires in COVID-19. Produced via immunoSEQ multiplex PCR; TCRdb's table is partial and in-frame only. Of 200,000 to 300,000 clones listed, roughly 87% are singletons. The sequenced material came from PBMCs or T cells enriched from blood (not recorded which). The receptors here all came from a woman aged 25 to 39 with acute COVID-19.

The chain combines TRBV7-2 with TRBJ2-1; possible D gene TRBD1, 6 bases. This CDR3 region has 14 residues. Germline V gene lookup returns CDR1 SGHTA and CDR2 FQGNSA. V was trimmed by 6 bases and J by 6 bases, leaving 15 bases between them. The CDR3 DNA reads TGTGCCAGCAGTCGGACAGTTATTGCCAATGAGCAGTTCTTC. As protein: CASSRTVIANEQFF.

The V call is TRBV2, the J call TRBJ1-1, with D tentatively TRBD1 (6 bases). The CDR3 is made up of 14 amino acids. Germline CDR1 is SNHLY and CDR2 is FYNNEI. Trimming removed 5 bases at V and 4 bases at J, with 14 bases between. This chain's CDR3 is CASSLLRGGTEAFF. The CDR3 DNA is TGTGCCAGCAGTCTTTTGCGAGGGGGCACTGAAGCTTTCTTT. The full variable domain, with the rest looked up from reference TRBV2 and TRBJ1-1, is EPEVTQTPSHQVTQMGQEVILRCVPISNHLYFYWYRQILGQKVEFLVSFYNNEISEKSEIFDDQFSVERPDGSNFTLKIRSTKLEDSAMYFCASSLLRGGTEAFFGQGTRLTVV.

The rearrangement uses TRBV5-1 and TRBJ1-4, with 7 nucleotides matching TRBD1. The germline CDR1 and CDR2 sequences are SGHRS and YFSETQ. V lost 4 bases, J lost 4 bases, and 7 bases stayed unmatched. This CDR3 is 15 amino acids long. The CDR3 DNA is TGCGCCAGCAGCCGCGAGGGGGCCTTTAATGAAAAACTGTTTTTT. Protein: CASSREGAFNEKLFF.

A word on this clone: A single base is all that separates this from a far larger clone, so a read error is likely. The chain carries TRBV2 and TRBJ2-1, with a weak D call TRBD2 (7 bases). CDR1 and CDR2 (germline): SNHLY, FYNNEI. Trimming left V 2 bases short and J 0 bases short, with 8 bases between. The CDR3 contains 15 residues. The DNA for the CDR3 is TGTGCCAGCAGTGAAAGGGGGGGCTCCTACAATGAGCAGTTCTTC. This translates into CASSERGGSYNEQFF. The full variable domain, in which reference TRBV2 and TRBJ2-1 provide the parts outside the CDR3, is EPEVTQTPSHQVTQMGQEVILRCVPISNHLYFYWYRQILGQKVEFLVSFYNNEISEKSEIFDDQFSVERPDGSNFTLKIRSTKLEDSAMYFCASSERGGSYNEQFFGPGTRLTVL.

V usage is TRBV5-1 and J usage is TRBJ1-3; tentatively, D is TRBD1 (6 bases). The CDR3 spans 14 residues. V dropped 5 bases and J dropped 4 bases, with 13 bases sitting between them. Germline-derived CDR1 and CDR2 are SGHRS and YFSETQ. CDR3: CASSLGTSGNTIYF. The CDR3 nucleotides are TGCGCCAGCAGTTTAGGGACATCCGGAAACACCATATATTTT.

The rearrangement uses TRBV30 and TRBJ1-6, with D uncertain. CDR1 is GTSNPN and CDR2 is SVGIG in the germline V gene (reference sequence). Deletions cut 5 bases from V and 6 bases from J, with 14 bases between. This CDR3 is 14 amino acids long. Written as DNA, the CDR3 is TGTGCCTGGGGGAAACCTCGGGGTAATTCACCCCTCCACTTT. Translated: CAWGKPRGNSPLHF.

The genes are TRBV7-9 and TRBJ1-1, with D unresolved. The germline V gene has CDR1 SEHNR and CDR2 FQNEAQ (reference sequence). V lost 5 bases, J lost 4 bases, and 14 bases lay in between. The CDR3 length is 14 residues. This chain's CDR3 is CASSSIGGSTEAFF. The DNA of the CDR3 is TGTGCCAGCAGCAGTATAGGAGGGAGCACTGAAGCTTTCTTT.

Worth noting for this clone: This sample includes further DNA sequences coding for the same CDR3. This rearrangement joins TRBV30 to TRBJ1-5; 7 positions match TRBD1. CDR3 length: 13 residues. J lost 2 bases, V lost 5 bases, and 3 bases had no gene match. Germline-derived CDR1 and CDR2 are GTSNPN and SVGIG (reference sequence). The CDR3 loop is CAWRDRGNQPQHF. DNA for the CDR3: TGTGCCTGGCGTGACAGGGGCAATCAGCCCCAGCATTTT.

The CDR3 nucleotides are TGTGCCAGCAGCCAAGGAATCCGGACAGGGAACACCGGGGAGCTGTTTTTT. Translation: CASSQGIRTGNTGELFF. The chain is built from TRBV4-2 and TRBJ2-2; 7 nucleotides align to TRBD1. Unmatched junction bases numbered 6, after V lost 1 base and J lost 1 base. Germline CDR1 and CDR2: LGHNA and YNFKEQ. The CDR3 consists of 17 residues.

The chain uses TRBV6-1 and TRBJ1-1; tentative D call: TRBD1 (6 bases). Trimming stripped 0 bases from V and 1 base from J, with 12 bases between. The germline CDR1 and CDR2 sequences are MNHNS and SASEGT. The CDR3 is 16 amino acids. The CDR3 protein is CASSEAGYRANTEAFF. DNA for the CDR3: TGTGCCAGCAGTGAAGCTGGATACAGGGCGAACACTGAAGCTTTCTTT.

The gene calls are TRBV5-1 and TRBJ1-1; no definite D call. This CDR3 is built from 15 residues. The ends were cut back, 6 bases at V and 0 bases at J, with 15 bases in the middle. Germline V gene lookup returns CDR1 SGHRS and CDR2 YFSETQ. In DNA, the CDR3 is TGCGCCAGCAATTCCGCGAGAGGGATGAACACTGAAGCTTTCTTT. Residues: CASNSARGMNTEAFF.

V is TRBV18 and J is TRBJ1-2, with 11 bases identical to TRBD1. The CDR3 runs 15 residues. CDR1 KGHSH and CDR2 LQKENI come from the germline V gene. V was clipped by 6 bases and J by 1 base; unmatched bases: 4. The CDR3 loop reads CASSLGQGDNYGYTF. The CDR3 nucleotides are TGTGCCAGCTCCCTGGGACAGGGGGATAACTATGGCTACACCTTC.

The chain joins TRBV7-6 to TRBJ1-3, with a tentative D call TRBD1 (5 bases). This CDR3 is built from 16 residues. V shed 5 bases and J shed 2 bases, with 16 bases lying between them. Germline lookup yields CDR1 SGHVS and CDR2 FNYEAQ. CDR3 in DNA: TGTGCCAGCAGCCACCACGTGGGGCCAACTGGAAACACCATATATTTT. It specifies CASSHHVGPTGNTIYF.

The gene calls are TRBV13 and TRBJ2-3, with 12 bases matching TRBD2. This CDR3 comprises 19 residues. The germline V gene encodes CDR1 PRHDT and CDR2 FYEKMQ (reference sequence). V shed 2 bases and J 1 base; nucleotides not matched to a gene: 10. The CDR3 nucleotides are TGTGCCAGCAGCTTAAGCGAACTAGCGGGGGGCGACGGCACAGATACGCAGTATTTT. It is translated as CASSLSELAGGDGTDTQYF.

CDR3 loop: CASSGLEVTGNTIYF. The DNA for the CDR3 is TGTGCCAGCAGCGGGCTTGAGGTAACTGGAAACACCATATATTTT. The rearrangement uses TRBV9 and TRBJ1-3, with D uncertain. Germline assignment: CDR1 SGDLS and CDR2 YYNGEE. V lost 3 bases and J 2 bases, leaving 12 bases between the germline ends. The CDR3 consists of 15 residues.

This clone was recorded many times. Within the sample, other DNA sequences also encode this same CDR3. The chain joins TRBV7-9 to TRBJ1-1; a weak D match, TRBD1 (6 bases). V was trimmed by 4 bases and J by 4 bases, leaving 10 bases between them. Per germline, CDR1 SEHNR and CDR2 FQNEAQ (reference sequence). This CDR3 spans 13 amino acids. Here the CDR3 DNA reads TGTGCCAGCAGCTCCAGGGGTCCCACTGAAGCTTTCTTT. This codes for CASSSRGPTEAFF.

The chain couples TRBV12-3 or TRBV12-4 to TRBJ2-5; tentative D call: TRBD1 (6 bases). The CDR3 contains 13 residues. V lost 6 bases to trimming and J lost 0 bases, with 8 bases between them. The CDR3 sequence: CASRRQDQETQYF. The CDR3 DNA is TGTGCCAGCAGAAGACAGGACCAAGAGACCCAGTACTTC.

This sequence joins TRBV5-4 and TRBJ1-1, with TRBD1 identical over 9 bases. Trimming removed 2 bases from V and 2 bases from J; junction bases left unmatched: 10. This CDR3 region has 17 residues. In germline, CDR1 is SGHNT, CDR2 YYREEE (reference sequence). CDR3 nucleotides: TGTGCCAGCAGCTTCTCGCCGGGACAGGGATACAACACTGAAGCTTTCTTT. Protein product: CASSFSPGQGYNTEAFF.

V and J are TRBV28 and TRBJ1-5; possibly TRBD1 for D (5 bases). V was shortened by 7 bases and J by 7 bases, with 17 bases between the two germline ends. Germline V gene data show CDR1 as MDHEN and CDR2 as SYDVKM. This CDR3 is 14 amino acids long. DNA of the CDR3: TGTGCCAGCACCAACCGCCCGCAGGGACAGCCCCAGCATTTT. Translating gives CASTNRPQGQPQHF.

This rearrangement joins TRBV29-1 to TRBJ1-1; D gene uncertain. Germline CDR1 is SQVTM and CDR2 is ANQGSEA. The CDR3 sequence is 11 residues long. Trimming cost V 4 bases and J 3 bases, with 6 bases left between them. The CDR3, as DNA: TGCAGCGTTGTAACGGACACTGAAGCTTTCTTT. Protein: CSVVTDTEAFF.

The chain couples TRBV12-3 or TRBV12-4 to TRBJ2-7; 10 bases agree with TRBD1. The CDR3 consists of 13 residues. Losses at the gene ends were 4 bases for V and 6 bases for J; bases not matched to a gene: 3. CDR3 sequence reads: CASSWTGGSEQYF. CDR3 DNA sequence: TGTGCCAGCAGTTGGACAGGGGGTTCCGAGCAGTACTTC.

The chain carries TRBV5-5 and TRBJ1-1; D is unresolved. The germline V and J ends were trimmed by 4 bases and 7 bases, with 14 bases remaining between them. This CDR3 is 13 amino acids long. CDR1 is SGHKS, CDR2 YYEKEE, per germline (reference sequence). CDR3 residues: CASSPEGGNEAFF. The CDR3 nucleotides are TGTGCCAGCAGCCCGGAGGGCGGGAATGAAGCTTTCTTT.

The chain has TRBV3-1 (or the pseudogene TRBV3-2) and TRBJ1-1; maybe TRBD1 (5 bases). V was cut by 0 bases and J by 6 bases, with 11 bases left in between. Germline V gene data show CDR1 as LGHDT and CDR2 as YNNKEL (reference sequence). CDR3 length equals 14 residues. In DNA form, the CDR3 reads TGTGCCAGCAGCCAAGACCTGACGGGGGCTGAAGCTTTCTTT. Translating it yields CASSQDLTGAEAFF.

This chain links TRBV7-2 with TRBJ1-1; possible D gene TRBD1, 5 bases. This CDR3 is 15 amino acids long. Looked up from germline, CDR1 is SGHTA and CDR2 is FQGNSA. V was shortened by 2 bases and J by 2 bases, with 12 bases between the two germline ends. In DNA form, the CDR3 reads TGTGCCAGCAGCTTACCTCAGGGCGGAAACACTGAAGCTTTCTTT. This sequence encodes CASSLPQGGNTEAFF.

CDR3 sequence reads: CASSQGSNQPQHF. The CDR3 coding sequence is TGTGCCAGTAGCCAGGGGTCCAATCAGCCCCAGCATTTT. V and J are TRBV19 and TRBJ1-5, with D perhaps matching TRBD1 (6 bases). This CDR3 contains 13 residues. The germline V gene has CDR1 LNHDA and CDR2 SQIVND (reference sequence). V lost 6 bases and J 3 bases, leaving 9 bases between the germline ends.

The chain couples TRBV3-1 (or the pseudogene TRBV3-2) to TRBJ2-2; D perhaps matches TRBD2 (5 bases). Between the trimmed V and J ends, which lost 10 bases and 4 bases, there was a span of 10 bases. Germline V gene data show CDR1 as LGHDT and CDR2 as YNNKEL (reference sequence). The CDR3 runs 12 residues. CDR3 coding DNA: TGTGCCACCGAGGACTTCACCGGGGAGCTGTTTTTT. Its translation: CATEDFTGELFF.

This clone turned up a few times. The V gene is TRBV2, the J gene TRBJ1-5; TRBD1 matches at 7 bases. Germline trimming cut 5 bases from V and 1 base from J; bases unmatched to any gene: 5. Germline V gene data show CDR1 as SNHLY and CDR2 as FYNNEI. This CDR3 is built from 15 residues. CDR3 in DNA: TGTGCCAGCAGTCAGGGGGTTACGAGCAATCAGCCCCAGCATTTT. It specifies CASSQGVTSNQPQHF. Full variable domain (outside the CDR3, taken from reference TRBV2 and TRBJ1-5): EPEVTQTPSHQVTQMGQEVILRCVPISNHLYFYWYRQILGQKVEFLVSFYNNEISEKSEIFDDQFSVERPDGSNFTLKIRSTKLEDSAMYFCASSQGVTSNQPQHFGDGTRLSIL.

Points on this clone: Other DNA sequences in the sample encode the same CDR3. The J gene is TRBJ1-4, the V gene TRBV2; 8 bases align to TRBD1. The CDR3 runs to 13 residues. CDR1 is SNHLY and CDR2 is FYNNEI in the germline V gene. Unmatched junction bases numbered 5, after V lost 6 bases and J lost 8 bases. CDR3 sequence reads: CASRTGTGEKLFF. In DNA form, the CDR3 reads TGTGCCAGCAGGACAGGGACAGGAGAAAAACTGTTTTTT.

The CDR3 DNA reads as TGCGCCAGCAGCCAAGATTGGGTACGAGGTGGCTACACCTTC. Translation gives CASSQDWVRGGYTF. The J gene is TRBJ1-2, the V gene TRBV4-1; no clear D. The germline gives CDR1 MGHRA, CDR2 YSYEKL. The CDR3 is 14 amino acids. The V and J ends lost 0 bases and 7 bases respectively, with 12 bases between them.

V and J are TRBV27 and TRBJ1-1, with 10 bases identical to TRBD1. V shed 0 bases and J 5 bases; nucleotides not matched to a gene: 6. The CDR3 totals 16 residues. Germline lookup yields CDR1 MNHEY and CDR2 SMNVEV (reference sequence). The CDR3 loop is CASSLSTTGGRTEAFF. CDR3 DNA sequence: TGTGCCAGCAGTTTATCGACGACAGGGGGCAGAACTGAAGCTTTCTTT.